This passage covers 20 T cell receptor beta chains from one sample sequenced in a study of blood T cell repertoires in COVID-19. Produced via immunoSEQ multiplex PCR; TCRdb's table is partial and in-frame only. Of 150,000 to 200,000 clones in the sample, 70% to 90% are singletons; the top ten hold 5%. Sequencing input: peripheral blood. The receptors were gathered from a human donor in a cohort sampled during active COVID-19.

A word on this clone: This sample also contains other DNA sequences that code for the same CDR3. The chain employs TRBV12-3 or TRBV12-4 and TRBJ1-6, with a possible D match to TRBD1 (5 bases). The CDR3 totals 13 residues. Trimming removed 3 bases from V and 9 bases from J, with 9 bases in between. Written as DNA, the CDR3 is TGTGCCAGCAGTTTGGGGGGAAGTTCACCCCTCCACTTT. Protein product: CASSLGGSSPLHF.

The genes are TRBV20-1 and TRBJ2-7; 12 bases are shared with TRBD2. V lost 3 bases and J lost 5; bases outside the gene matches: 8. CDR1 is DFQATT and CDR2 is SNEGSKA in the germline V gene (reference sequence). This CDR3 is 15 amino acids long. Here the CDR3 reads CSASLLAGGRDEQYF. The CDR3, as DNA: TGCAGTGCTAGTTTACTAGCGGGAGGTAGAGACGAGCAGTACTTC.

CDR3 loop: CASSPRTSGKETQYF. DNA for the CDR3: TGTGCCAGCAGTCCCCGGACTAGCGGGAAAGAGACCCAGTACTTC. The chain couples TRBV2 to TRBJ2-5; 12 bases line up with TRBD2. The CDR3 consists of 15 residues. V was clipped by 5 bases and J by 3 bases; unmatched bases: 4. Germline-derived CDR1 and CDR2 are SNHLY and FYNNEI.

This chain connects TRBV7-8 to TRBJ2-7; no clear D gene. CDR1 SGHVS and CDR2 FQNEAQ come from the germline V gene. This CDR3 spans 13 amino acids. Trimming removed 4 bases from V and 5 bases from J, with 12 bases in between. The CDR3: CASSSELFHEQYF. CDR3 nucleotides: TGTGCCAGCAGCTCGGAACTATTCCACGAGCAGTACTTC.

This chain links TRBV7-3 with TRBJ2-1; D may be TRBD1 (5 bases). The germline V and J ends were trimmed by 1 base and 4 bases, with 14 bases remaining between them. The CDR3 is 16 residues long. CDR1 SGHTA and CDR2 FQGTGA come from the germline V gene. The CDR3 sequence: CASSLNRLGLYNEQFF. The CDR3 DNA reads as TGTGCCAGCAGCTTAAACAGGCTTGGGTTGTACAATGAGCAGTTCTTC.

The chain uses TRBV3-1 (or the pseudogene TRBV3-2) and TRBJ2-7; TRBD1 matches at 11 bases. Germline CDR1 and CDR2: LGHDT and YNNKEL (reference sequence). The J segment lost 6 bases and the V segment lost 1 base, leaving 2 bases of the junction unmatched. CDR3 length equals 14 residues. CDR3 in DNA: TGTGCCAGCAGCCAAGGGACAGGGGGCGTCGAGCAGTACTTC. Translating it yields CASSQGTGGVEQYF.

This sequence joins TRBV6-6 and TRBJ2-1; 8 positions agree with TRBD2. The germline V gene encodes CDR1 MNHNY and CDR2 SVGAGI (reference sequence). The CDR3 sequence is 15 residues long. The V gene end was trimmed by 4 bases and the J gene end by 6 bases; junction bases not matched to a gene: 8. CDR3 residues: CASSSPVLAANEQFF. The CDR3 nucleotides are TGTGCCAGCAGTTCCCCCGTACTAGCGGCCAATGAGCAGTTCTTC.

The V call is TRBV9, the J call TRBJ2-7; D unresolved. Germline-derived CDR1 and CDR2 are SGDLS and YYNGEE. V was cut by 4 bases and J by 2 bases, with 13 bases left in between. CDR3 length equals 14 residues. CDR3 sequence reads: CASSPRQRTYEQYF. The CDR3 coding sequence is TGTGCCAGCAGCCCCCGCCAGCGTACCTACGAGCAGTACTTC.

The sample holds one count of this clone. The genes are TRBV28 and TRBJ1-5, with TRBD1 identical over 8 bases. V lost 5 bases and J lost 4; bases outside the gene matches: 7. This CDR3 spans 15 amino acids. Germline loops: CDR1 MDHEN, CDR2 SYDVKM. This CDR3 reads CASSLAGTGNQPQHF. CDR3 nucleotide sequence: TGTGCCAGCAGTCTAGCCGGGACAGGAAATCAGCCCCAGCATTTT.

The chain carries TRBV7-9 and TRBJ2-2; TRBD1 agrees at 7 bases. V was clipped by 11 bases and J by 5 bases; unmatched bases: 8. Germline values: CDR1 SEHNR, CDR2 FQNEAQ (reference sequence). This CDR3 is 13 amino acids long. CDR3 DNA: TGTGCCTGTACCTCACAGGGGACCGGGGAGCTGTTTTTT. It encodes CACTSQGTGELFF.

V and J are TRBV27 and TRBJ2-1; a weak D match, TRBD2 (6 bases). CDR1 is MNHEY, CDR2 SMNVEV, per germline (reference sequence). V lost 2 bases and J lost 9, with 17 bases in between. This CDR3 comprises 15 residues. The CDR3 spells CASSLVSGPVGEQFF. Written as DNA, the CDR3 is TGTGCCAGCAGTTTAGTTAGCGGCCCCGTGGGTGAGCAGTTCTTC.

The V call is TRBV19, the J call TRBJ2-6; 8 positions agree with TRBD2. The CDR3 is 17 amino acids. CDR1 and CDR2 (germline): LNHDA, SQIVND (reference sequence). V lost 1 base, J lost 2 bases, and 4 bases stayed unmatched. In nucleotides, the CDR3 is TGTGCCAGTAGTATAGGCCGGGAGGGGGCTGGGGCCAACGTCCTGACTTTC. Protein: CASSIGREGAGANVLTF.

Concerning this clone: At the DNA level, this CDR3 is encoded by other sequences in the same sample as well. This chain links TRBV30 with TRBJ2-7; TRBD1 matches at 9 bases. V lost 0 bases and J lost 4; bases outside the gene matches: 1. The length of the CDR3 is 13 residues. Germline assignment: CDR1 GTSNPN and CDR2 SVGIG (reference sequence). The CDR3 loop is CAWSVGQGYEQYF. DNA for the CDR3: TGTGCCTGGAGTGTAGGACAGGGGTACGAGCAGTACTTC.

This rearrangement joins TRBV6-6 to TRBJ1-6; 10 nucleotides agree with TRBD1. The V gene end was trimmed by 10 bases and the J gene end by 14 bases; junction bases not matched to a gene: 14. From germline, CDR1 is MNHNY and CDR2 SVGAGI (reference sequence). The length of the CDR3 is 14 residues. CDR3 nucleotides: TGTGCCACCATTCCCGGGACAGGGGTATACACCCTCCACTTT. This encodes CATIPGTGVYTLHF.

The chain employs TRBV30 and TRBJ2-2; D not resolved. The CDR3 covers 13 residues. Germline V CDR1 and CDR2: GTSNPN, SVGIG (reference sequence). V shed 2 bases and J shed 6 bases, with 10 bases lying between them. This chain's CDR3 is CAWSTSVAGELFF. The CDR3 DNA is TGTGCCTGGAGTACCTCGGTGGCCGGGGAGCTGTTTTTT.

J is TRBJ1-5 and V is TRBV19; D not certain. The germline CDR1 and CDR2 sequences are LNHDA and SQIVND (reference sequence). Trimming cost V 3 bases and J 2 bases, with 11 bases left between them. The CDR3 has 15 amino acids. The CDR3 loop reads CASSIGIFGNQPQHF. The CDR3 nucleotides read TGTGCCAGTAGTATTGGCATTTTTGGCAATCAGCCCCAGCATTTT.

The chain is built from TRBV7-8 and TRBJ2-1; maybe TRBD1 (6 bases). Trimming removed 1 base from V and 2 bases from J, with 9 bases in between. The CDR3 is 15 amino acids. Looked up from germline, CDR1 is SGHVS and CDR2 is FQNEAQ. The CDR3 nucleotides read TGTGCCAGCAGCTTAGTGACAGGACCCTACAATGAGCAGTTCTTC. Protein sequence: CASSLVTGPYNEQFF.

The chain has TRBV20-1 and TRBJ2-5; 11 bases map to TRBD2. The CDR3 totals 11 residues. CDR1 and CDR2 (germline): DFQATT, SNEGSKA (reference sequence). The J segment lost 12 bases and the V segment lost 7 bases, leaving 7 bases of the junction unmatched. CDR3 DNA: TGCAGTGGACTAGCGGGGAAGAATGAGTACTTC. Its translation: CSGLAGKNEYF.

This clone was seen only once. The rearrangement joins TRBV4-1 to TRBJ1-1; possibly TRBD1 for D (5 bases). Germline loops: CDR1 MGHRA, CDR2 YSYEKL. V gave up 0 bases and J gave up 4 bases, with 9 bases separating them. This CDR3 has 14 amino acids. The CDR3 region is CASSQDRGGTEAFF. The CDR3 bases are TGCGCCAGCAGCCAAGATCGGGGGGGCACTGAAGCTTTCTTT.

The CDR3 sequence is CASRPTGGYEQYF. The CDR3 nucleotides are TGTGCCAGCAGGCCGACAGGGGGGTACGAGCAGTACTTC. This chain connects TRBV12-3 or TRBV12-4 to TRBJ2-7; TRBD1 matches at 9 bases. The CDR3 spans 13 residues. V was clipped by 6 bases and J by 4 bases; unmatched bases: 4.